This entry concerns a single TCR beta chain. Antigen: not known. Assay: immunoSEQ multiplex PCR; the TCRdb copy retains only in-frame clones and omits some. The data show over 40,000 clones, 88% seen once. These data come from a study of T cells in localized non-small cell lung cancer. Overall study results and limits: It remains possible that heterogeneity exists, since only one tumor region was sequenced.

The V gene lost 2 bases and the J gene lost 8 bases, with 12 bases spanning the gap. This CDR3 has 13 amino acids. Germline CDR1 KGHSH, CDR2 LQKENI. The TCR was taken from a female donor aged 60 or older with stage I squamous cell lung carcinoma. The material was peripheral blood, obtained before any cancer treatment. The chain recombines TRBV18 with TRBJ1-2, with D perhaps matching TRBD1 (6 bases). The CDR3 DNA follows: TGTGCCAGCTCACCAGAACAGGGAATCGGCTACACCTTC. It codes for CASSPEQGIGYTF.